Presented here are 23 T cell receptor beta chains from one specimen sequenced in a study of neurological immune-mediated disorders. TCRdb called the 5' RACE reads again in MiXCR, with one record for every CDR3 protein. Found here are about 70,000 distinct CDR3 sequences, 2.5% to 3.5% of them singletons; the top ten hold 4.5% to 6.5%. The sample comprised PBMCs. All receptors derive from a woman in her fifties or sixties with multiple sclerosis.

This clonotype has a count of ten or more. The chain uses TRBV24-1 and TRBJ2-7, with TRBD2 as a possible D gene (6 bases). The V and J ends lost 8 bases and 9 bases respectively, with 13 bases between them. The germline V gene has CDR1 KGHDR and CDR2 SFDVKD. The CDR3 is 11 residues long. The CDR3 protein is CATTRRRGQYV. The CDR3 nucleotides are TGTGCCACCACCCGCCGGAGGGGGCAGTACGTC.

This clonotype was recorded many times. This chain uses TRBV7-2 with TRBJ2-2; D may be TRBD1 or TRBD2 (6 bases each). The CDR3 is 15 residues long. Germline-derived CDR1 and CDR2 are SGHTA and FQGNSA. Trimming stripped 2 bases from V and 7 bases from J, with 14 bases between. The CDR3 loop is CASSLKRGRSGELFF. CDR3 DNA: TGTGCCAGCAGCTTAAAACGGGGGCGGAGCGGGGAGCTGTTTTTT.

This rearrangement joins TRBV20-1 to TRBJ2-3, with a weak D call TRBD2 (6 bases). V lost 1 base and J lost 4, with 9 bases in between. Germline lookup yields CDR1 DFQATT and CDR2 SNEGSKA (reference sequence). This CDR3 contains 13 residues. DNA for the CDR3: TGCAGTGCTAGAGGCGGGGCCCCAGATACGCAGTATTTT. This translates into CSARGGAPDTQYF.

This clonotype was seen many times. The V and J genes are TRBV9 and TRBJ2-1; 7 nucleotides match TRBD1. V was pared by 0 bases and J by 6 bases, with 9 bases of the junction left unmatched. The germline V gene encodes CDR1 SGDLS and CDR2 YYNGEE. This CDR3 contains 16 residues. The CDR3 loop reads CASSVGSVGQTNEQFF. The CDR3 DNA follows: TGTGCCAGCAGCGTAGGATCAGTGGGACAGACCAATGAGCAGTTCTTC. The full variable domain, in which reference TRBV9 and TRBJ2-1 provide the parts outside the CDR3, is DSGVTQTPKHLITATGQRVTLRCSPRSGDLSVYWYQQSLDQGLQFLIQYYNGEERAKGNILERFSAQQFPDLHSELNLSSLELGDSALYFCASSVGSVGQTNEQFFGPGTRLTVL.

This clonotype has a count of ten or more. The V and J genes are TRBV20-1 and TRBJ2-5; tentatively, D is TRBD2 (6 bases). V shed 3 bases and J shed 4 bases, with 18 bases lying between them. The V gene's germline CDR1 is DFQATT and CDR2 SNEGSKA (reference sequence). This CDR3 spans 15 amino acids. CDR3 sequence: CSASVSGDALETQYF. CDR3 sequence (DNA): TGCAGTGCTAGTGTGTCGGGGGACGCCCTAGAGACCCAGTACTTC.

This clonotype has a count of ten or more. The CDR3 reads CASSFRQGNTDTQYF. The DNA for the CDR3 is TGCGCCAGCAGCTTTCGACAGGGGAACACAGATACGCAGTATTTT. This chain joins TRBV5-1 and TRBJ2-3; the match to TRBD1 covers 8 bases. V trimming: 2 bases; J trimming: 2 bases; junction bases outside the gene matches: 4. The CDR3 length is 15 residues. The germline CDR1 and CDR2 sequences are SGHRS and YFSETQ.

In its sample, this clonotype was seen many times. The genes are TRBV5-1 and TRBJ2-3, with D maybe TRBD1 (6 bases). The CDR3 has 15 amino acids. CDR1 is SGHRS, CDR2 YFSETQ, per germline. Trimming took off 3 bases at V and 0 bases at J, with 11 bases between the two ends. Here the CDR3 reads CASSSNRVSTDTQYF. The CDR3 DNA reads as TGCGCCAGCAGCTCCAACAGGGTGAGCACAGATACGCAGTATTTT.

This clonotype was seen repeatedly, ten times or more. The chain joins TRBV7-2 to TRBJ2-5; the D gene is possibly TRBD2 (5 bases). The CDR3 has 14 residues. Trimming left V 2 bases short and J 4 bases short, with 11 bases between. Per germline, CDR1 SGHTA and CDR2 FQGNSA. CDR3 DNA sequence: TGTGCCAGCAGCTTAATCTATGGAGGAGAGACCCAGTACTTC. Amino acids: CASSLIYGGETQYF.

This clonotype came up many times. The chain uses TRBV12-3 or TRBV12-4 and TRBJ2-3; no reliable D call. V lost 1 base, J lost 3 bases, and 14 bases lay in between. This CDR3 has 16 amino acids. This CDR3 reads CASSLGFLPRTDTQYF. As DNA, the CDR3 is TGTGCCAGCAGTTTAGGGTTCCTCCCAAGGACAGATACGCAGTATTTT.

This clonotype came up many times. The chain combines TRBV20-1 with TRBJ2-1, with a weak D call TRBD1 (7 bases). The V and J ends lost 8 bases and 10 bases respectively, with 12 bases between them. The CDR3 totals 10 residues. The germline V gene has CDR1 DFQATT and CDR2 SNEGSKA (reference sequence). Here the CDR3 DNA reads TGCAGTCCCCAGGGGGGCGAGCAGTTCTTC. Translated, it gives CSPQGGEQFF.

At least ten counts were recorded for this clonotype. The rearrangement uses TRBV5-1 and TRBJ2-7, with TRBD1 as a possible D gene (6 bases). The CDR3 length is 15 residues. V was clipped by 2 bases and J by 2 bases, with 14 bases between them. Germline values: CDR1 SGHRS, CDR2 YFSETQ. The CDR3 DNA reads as TGCGCCAGCAGCTTAAATATACAGGGACCCTACGAGCAGTACTTC. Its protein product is CASSLNIQGPYEQYF.

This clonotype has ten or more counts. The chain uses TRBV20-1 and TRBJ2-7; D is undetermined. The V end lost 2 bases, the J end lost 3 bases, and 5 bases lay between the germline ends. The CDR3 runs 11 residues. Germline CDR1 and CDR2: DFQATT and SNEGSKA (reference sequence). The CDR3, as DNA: TGCAGTGCTAGATTCGGCTACGAGCAGTACGTC. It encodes CSARFGYEQYV.

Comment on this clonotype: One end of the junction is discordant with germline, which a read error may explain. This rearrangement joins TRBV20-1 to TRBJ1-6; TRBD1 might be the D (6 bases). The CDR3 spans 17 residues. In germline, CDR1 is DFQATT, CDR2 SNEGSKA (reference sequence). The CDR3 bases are TGCAGTGCTAGAGATCCCCTGGGTCACAGGGAAAGATCAACCCTCAACTTT. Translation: CSARDPLGHRERSTLNF.

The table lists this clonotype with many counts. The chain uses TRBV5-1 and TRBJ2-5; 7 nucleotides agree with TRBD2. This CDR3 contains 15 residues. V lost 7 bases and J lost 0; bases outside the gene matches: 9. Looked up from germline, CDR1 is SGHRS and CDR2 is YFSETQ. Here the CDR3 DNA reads TGCGCCAGCCGTCAGGGAGGGACGTACCAAGAGACCCAGTACTTC. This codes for CASRQGGTYQETQYF.

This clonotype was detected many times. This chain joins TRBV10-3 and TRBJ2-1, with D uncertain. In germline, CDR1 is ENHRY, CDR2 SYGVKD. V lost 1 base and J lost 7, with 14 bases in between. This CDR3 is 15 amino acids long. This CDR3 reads CAISEFRPIRNEQFF. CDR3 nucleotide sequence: TGTGCCATCAGTGAGTTTCGACCCATAAGGAATGAGCAGTTCTTC.

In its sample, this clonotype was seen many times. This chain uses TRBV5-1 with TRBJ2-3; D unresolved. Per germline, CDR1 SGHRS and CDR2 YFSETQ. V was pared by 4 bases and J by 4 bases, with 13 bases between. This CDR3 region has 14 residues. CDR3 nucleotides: TGCGCCAGCAGCGTTTTGACTCATTCAGATACGCAGTATTTT. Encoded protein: CASSVLTHSDTQYF. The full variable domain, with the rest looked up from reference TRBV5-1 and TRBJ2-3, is KAGVTQTPRYLIKTRGQQVTLSCSPISGHRSVSWYQQTPGQGLQFLFEYFSETQRNKGNFPGRFSGRQFSNSRSEMNVSTLELGDSALYLCASSVLTHSDTQYFGPGTRLTVL.

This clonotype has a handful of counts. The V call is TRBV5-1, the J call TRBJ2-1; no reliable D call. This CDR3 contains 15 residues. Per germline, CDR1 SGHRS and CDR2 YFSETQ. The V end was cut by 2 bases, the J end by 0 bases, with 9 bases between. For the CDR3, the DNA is TGCGCCAGCAGCTTAGCCCCTAACTCCTACAATGAGCAGTTCTTC. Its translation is CASSLAPNSYNEQFF. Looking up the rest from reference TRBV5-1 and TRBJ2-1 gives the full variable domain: KAGVTQTPRYLIKTRGQQVTLSCSPISGHRSVSWYQQTPGQGLQFLFEYFSETQRNKGNFPGRFSGRQFSNSRSEMNVSTLELGDSALYLCASSLAPNSYNEQFFGPGTRLTVL.

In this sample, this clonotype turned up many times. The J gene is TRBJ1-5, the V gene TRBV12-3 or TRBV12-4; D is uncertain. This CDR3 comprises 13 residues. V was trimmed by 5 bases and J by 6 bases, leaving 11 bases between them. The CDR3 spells CASSGGEGQPQHF. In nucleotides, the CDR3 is TGTGCCAGCAGTGGTGGGGAGGGTCAGCCCCAGCATTTT.

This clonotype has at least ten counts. CDR3 residues: CSVWTSGRASDEQYF. In DNA, the CDR3 is TGCAGCGTTTGGACTAGCGGGAGGGCCAGCGACGAGCAGTACTTC. The chain joins TRBV29-1 to TRBJ2-7, with 15 bases identical to TRBD2. V dropped 5 bases and J dropped 5; count of bases not matched to a gene: 7. The germline gives CDR1 SQVTM, CDR2 ANQGSEA. The CDR3 has 15 residues.

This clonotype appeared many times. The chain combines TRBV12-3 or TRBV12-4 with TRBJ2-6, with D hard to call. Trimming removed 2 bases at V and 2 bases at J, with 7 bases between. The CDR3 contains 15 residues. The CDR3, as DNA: TGTGCCAGCAGTTTAAGAACAGCTGGGGCCAACGTCCTGACTTTC. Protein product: CASSLRTAGANVLTF.

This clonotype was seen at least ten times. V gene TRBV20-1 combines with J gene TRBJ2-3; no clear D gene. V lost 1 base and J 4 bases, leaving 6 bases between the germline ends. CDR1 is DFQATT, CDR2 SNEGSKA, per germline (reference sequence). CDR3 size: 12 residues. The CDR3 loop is CSARAVADTQYF. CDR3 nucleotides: TGCAGTGCTAGAGCCGTGGCAGATACGCAGTATTTT.

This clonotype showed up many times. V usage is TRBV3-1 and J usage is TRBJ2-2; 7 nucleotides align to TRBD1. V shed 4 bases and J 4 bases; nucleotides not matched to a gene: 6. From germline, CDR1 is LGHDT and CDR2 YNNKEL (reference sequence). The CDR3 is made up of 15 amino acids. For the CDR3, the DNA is TGTGCCAGCAGCCCGACAGGGTCGGGCACCGGGGAGCTGTTTTTT. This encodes CASSPTGSGTGELFF.

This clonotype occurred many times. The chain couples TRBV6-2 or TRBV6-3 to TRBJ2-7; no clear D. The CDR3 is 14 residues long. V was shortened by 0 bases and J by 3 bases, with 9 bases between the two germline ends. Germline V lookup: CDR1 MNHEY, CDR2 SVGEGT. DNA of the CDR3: TGTGCCAGCAGTTACTCCTTCCAAAGCTACGAGCAGTACTTC. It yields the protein CASSYSFQSYEQYF.